This T cell receptor beta chain was obtained from a study of PD-L1 blockade in urothelial cancer. Study details: At 3 weeks after treatment start (second dose) and again at 6 weeks, blood was analyzed. Blood-derived samples held a median approximately 140,000 T cells.

Time point specified: pretreatment peripheral blood. Sequencing was performed with immunoSEQ multiplex PCR; in TCRdb, only in-frame clones are kept and a portion is missing. The table lists approximately 90,000 clones, roughly 84% of them singletons. The CDR3 spans 13 residues. The V and J ends lost 0 bases and 6 bases respectively, with 9 bases between them. Germline V CDR1 and CDR2: SGHDT, YYEEEE. This specimen consisted of PBMCs, obtained around atezolizumab (anti-PD-L1) treatment. The TCR was taken from a man aged 55 to 70 with urothelial cancer. This chain links TRBV5-6 with TRBJ1-1; D unresolved. As DNA, the CDR3 is TGTGCCAGCAGCTTGGGCGTTAGCTCTGAAGCTTTCTTT. Encoded protein: CASSLGVSSEAFF.